The 20 T cell receptor beta chains given below trace back to one sample, sequenced in a study of cytomegalovirus exposure and HLA in healthy donors. TCRdb keeps only in-frame clones here, not all; method: immunoSEQ multiplex PCR. The table lists about 180,000 clones, more than 75% of them singletons, with roughly 1.4% in the top ten. Material: PBMCs. The receptors were sampled from a young woman in good health and CMV-seronegative.

The rearrangement joins TRBV2 to TRBJ2-7, with a weak D call TRBD1 (5 bases). Trimming removed 3 bases at V and 3 bases at J, with 12 bases between. Germline V gives CDR1 SNHLY, CDR2 FYNNEI. This CDR3 region has 14 residues. In DNA, the CDR3 is TGTGCCAGCAGTGAGGTTAAGGGGAACTACGAGCAGTACTTC. It encodes CASSEVKGNYEQYF. Variable domain in full (rest from reference TRBV2 and TRBJ2-7): EPEVTQTPSHQVTQMGQEVILRCVPISNHLYFYWYRQILGQKVEFLVSFYNNEISEKSEIFDDQFSVERPDGSNFTLKIRSTKLEDSAMYFCASSEVKGNYEQYFGPGTRLTVT.

The J gene is TRBJ1-4, the V gene TRBV28, with TRBD1 identical over 9 bases. The germline V gene has CDR1 MDHEN and CDR2 SYDVKM. This CDR3 comprises 15 residues. Trimming took 8 bases from V and 7 from J; bases not matched to a gene: 11. The CDR3 sequence is CASRQGGQGGEKLFF. CDR3 nucleotide sequence: TGTGCCAGCCGGCAGGGGGGACAGGGAGGTGAAAAACTGTTTTTT.

This chain links TRBV10-2 with TRBJ2-3; TRBD1 aligns across 8 bases. Looked up from germline, CDR1 is WSHSY and CDR2 is SAAADI. V lost 2 bases and J lost 2; bases outside the gene matches: 12. The CDR3 has 18 residues. CDR3 nucleotide sequence: TGCGCCAGCAGTGAGGTCTTTCAGGGGGCGAGGTCCACAGATACGCAGTATTTT. Its translation is CASSEVFQGARSTDTQYF.

The chain employs TRBV9 and TRBJ1-2; weak D call: TRBD1 (5 bases). V was shortened by 3 bases and J by 2 bases, with 17 bases between the two germline ends. The CDR3 spans 16 residues. CDR1 is SGDLS, CDR2 YYNGEE, per germline. The CDR3 is CASSDSQGTRNYGYTF. DNA for the CDR3: TGTGCCAGCAGCGATAGTCAGGGCACAAGAAACTATGGCTACACCTTC.

The sample holds a few counts of this clone. This rearrangement joins TRBV5-1 to TRBJ1-2, with a weak D call TRBD1 (6 bases). This CDR3 is built from 14 residues. Germline V gene sequence: CDR1 SGHRS, CDR2 YFSETQ. V was pared by 4 bases and J by 9 bases, with 19 bases between. Here the CDR3 reads CASSLTGATSRYTF. In DNA, the CDR3 is TGCGCCAGCAGCCTGACAGGAGCAACCAGTCGCTACACCTTC.

The chain has TRBV21-1 and TRBJ2-7; TRBD1 is taken as the D call from the table, unchecked against the DNA. TRBV21-1 is deemed a pseudogene. The CDR3 loop spans 17 amino acids. The DNA for the CDR3 is TGTGCCAGCAGCAAAGCGGATGGGACAGGGTACTACTACGAGCAGTACTTC. It is translated as CASSKADGTGYYYEQYF.

This clone was observed once. The rearrangement joins TRBV25-1 to TRBJ2-2, with D tentatively TRBD2 (6 bases). CDR1 is MGHDK and CDR2 is SYGVNS in the germline V gene. This CDR3 has 15 amino acids. V was shortened by 5 bases and J by 6 bases, with 16 bases between the two germline ends. For the CDR3, the DNA is TGTGCCAGCAGTCCGGGGGTTAGGGATGCCGGGGAGCTGTTTTTT. Translating gives CASSPGVRDAGELFF.

With regard to this clone: Other nucleotide sequences from this sample produce the same CDR3. The chain uses TRBV5-1 and TRBJ1-3, with TRBD1 as a possible D gene (5 bases). Germline lookup yields CDR1 SGHRS and CDR2 YFSETQ. The length of the CDR3 is 14 residues. V lost 4 bases and J lost 2, with 10 bases in between. CDR3: CASSPGGAGNTIYF. CDR3 bases: TGCGCCAGCAGCCCTGGGGGGGCTGGAAACACCATATATTTT.

The genes are TRBV30 and TRBJ1-4; perhaps TRBD1 as D (6 bases). Germline CDR1 reads GTSNPN; CDR2 reads SVGIG (reference sequence). V was clipped by 2 bases and J by 6 bases, with 10 bases between them. This CDR3 is built from 13 residues. CDR3 coding DNA: TGTGCCTGGAGTCCTCACAGGGATGAAAAACTGTTTTTT. Protein product: CAWSPHRDEKLFF.

The genes are TRBV5-6 and TRBJ1-5, with D tentatively TRBD1 (6 bases). CDR3 length: 15 residues. The V and J ends lost 1 base and 2 bases respectively, with 10 bases between them. Germline loops: CDR1 SGHDT, CDR2 YYEEEE. CDR3 residues: CASSLRGGGNQPQHF. In DNA, the CDR3 is TGTGCCAGCAGCTTGCGAGGGGGGGGCAATCAGCCCCAGCATTTT.

The chain employs TRBV27 and TRBJ1-2; D not certain. Trimming took off 6 bases at V and 2 bases at J, with 13 bases between the two ends. The CDR3 spans 14 residues. The germline V gene encodes CDR1 MNHEY and CDR2 SMNVEV (reference sequence). CDR3 protein: CASRVGGSNYGYTF. CDR3 coding DNA: TGTGCCAGCAGGGTGGGAGGTTCGAACTATGGCTACACCTTC.

The chain carries TRBV9 and TRBJ2-2, with 7 bases identical to TRBD1. The CDR3 spans 16 residues. J gave up 4 bases and V 3 bases, and 9 bases lay outside the gene matches. CDR1 is SGDLS and CDR2 is YYNGEE in the germline V gene. CDR3 sequence reads: CASSDPDRDGTGELFF. CDR3 nucleotides: TGTGCCAGCAGCGATCCTGACAGGGATGGCACCGGGGAGCTGTTTTTT.

The chain has TRBV15 and TRBJ1-2; tentative D call: TRBD1 (6 bases). The germline CDR1 and CDR2 sequences are LNHNV and YYDKDF (reference sequence). The CDR3 is made up of 14 amino acids. Trimming shortened V by 3 bases and J by 8 bases, and 16 bases separated the two germline ends. The CDR3 loop is CATSSAGQLGGYTF. The CDR3 nucleotides read TGTGCCACCAGCAGTGCCGGACAGTTGGGCGGCTACACCTTC.

V gene TRBV5-1 combines with J gene TRBJ1-1, with 9 bases aligning to TRBD1. Germline CDR1 SGHRS, CDR2 YFSETQ. V trimming: 4 bases; J trimming: 0 bases; junction bases outside the gene matches: 4. This CDR3 spans 15 amino acids. CDR3 region: CASSPGQGLNTEAFF. The CDR3, as DNA: TGCGCCAGCAGCCCTGGACAGGGGTTGAACACTGAAGCTTTCTTT.

V is TRBV6-1 and J is TRBJ2-3, with D possibly TRBD2 on 6 matching bases. With 2 bases removed from V and 0 bases from J, the gap between germline ends came to 18 bases. Germline CDR1 is MNHNS and CDR2 is SASEGT. The CDR3 covers 18 residues. CDR3 region: CASSEPMTWGESTDTQYF. CDR3 coding DNA: TGTGCCAGCAGTGAACCTATGACATGGGGGGAGAGCACAGATACGCAGTATTTT.

This chain joins TRBV11-2 and TRBJ1-3; D is possibly TRBD1 (5 bases). Germline CDR1 SGHAT, CDR2 FQNNGV. V shed 2 bases and J shed 7 bases, with 21 bases lying between them. The CDR3 sequence is 17 residues long. The CDR3, as DNA: TGTGCCAGCAGCTTACAACTGTCTCCCAGTCACAGGAACACCATATATTTT. It codes for CASSLQLSPSHRNTIYF. The entire variable domain, with the rest obtained from reference TRBV11-2 and TRBJ1-3, is as follows: EAGVAQSPRYKIIEKRQSVAFWCNPISGHATLYWYQQILGQGPKLLIQFQNNGVVDDSQLPKDRFSAERLKGVDSTLKIQPAKLEDSAVYLCASSLQLSPSHRNTIYFGEGSWLTVV.

In DNA, the CDR3 is TGTGCCAGCAGCCAACAGGGGGACGGCGAGCAGTACTTC. Its translation is CASSQQGDGEQYF. J is TRBJ2-7 and V is TRBV7-2, with TRBD1 identical over 8 bases. V trimming: 5 bases; J trimming: 6 bases; junction bases outside the gene matches: 6. The CDR3 sequence is 13 residues long. From germline, CDR1 is SGHTA and CDR2 FQGNSA.

V and J are TRBV10-3 and TRBJ1-2; TRBD1 aligns across 7 bases. Germline-derived CDR1 and CDR2 are ENHRY and SYGVKD. Trimming took 0 bases from V and 0 from J; bases not matched to a gene: 10. The CDR3 loop spans 18 amino acids. The DNA for the CDR3 is TGTGCCATCAGTGAGTCGCAGGGGGAGAAGCTAACTAACTATGGCTACACCTTC. Its protein product is CAISESQGEKLTNYGYTF.

The chain couples TRBV6-5 to TRBJ2-2, with D possibly being TRBD1 (5 bases). Germline lookup yields CDR1 MNHEY and CDR2 SVGAGI. Trimming shortened V by 7 bases and J by 1 base, and 10 bases separated the two germline ends. The CDR3 runs to 14 residues. CDR3 sequence reads: CASIGVGNTGELFF. The CDR3 DNA reads as TGTGCCAGCATAGGGGTCGGGAACACCGGGGAGCTGTTTTTT.

The V call is TRBV6-6, the J call TRBJ1-2, with TRBD1 matching 11 bases. J lost 4 bases, V lost 6 bases, and 7 bases had no gene match. CDR3 length equals 15 residues. CDR1 and CDR2 (germline): MNHNY, SVGAGI (reference sequence). For the CDR3, the DNA is TGTGCCAGCAGCCAGGAGGACAGGGGGCTCTATGGCTACACCTTC. Translating gives CASSQEDRGLYGYTF.